The 13 T cell receptor beta chains in this list originate from one sample, sequenced in a study of Graves' ophthalmopathy and Graves' hyperthyroidism. Amplification of the TCR beta CDR3 regions used RNA transcripts (as template). After a first-round RT-PCR with HTBI primers, a second-round multiplex PCR was run. MiXCR, applied by TCRdb to the multiplex PCR reads, yields one record per CDR3 protein. The data hold 350,000 or so distinct CDR3 sequences, with roughly 16% observed a single time. Sequencing used peripheral blood. The source of these receptors is an adult man with Graves' ophthalmopathy.

This chain joins TRBV28 and TRBJ2-2; D not resolved. Trimming pared 3 bases from V and 4 bases from J, leaving 24 bases between. The CDR3 consists of 19 residues. Per the germline V gene, CDR1 is MDHEN and CDR2 is SYDVKM. CDR3 coding DNA: TGTGCCAGCAGTTTTCGTGTAGATCTATTTGCCGTCGGCACCGGGGAGCTGTTTTTT. It specifies CASSFRVDLFAVGTGELFF.

The chain employs TRBV7-2 and TRBJ2-4, with a tentative D call TRBD1 (7 bases). This CDR3 comprises 15 residues. Trimming cost V 3 bases and J 6 bases, with 15 bases left between them. Germline lookup yields CDR1 SGHTA and CDR2 FQGNSA. The CDR3 loop reads CASSFGGNRGNIQYF. The CDR3 DNA sequence: TGTGCCAGCAGCTTTGGGGGGAACAGGGGAAACATTCAGTACTTC.

This clonotype was counted at least ten times. The J gene is TRBJ2-7, the V gene TRBV12-3 or TRBV12-4; 8 bases match TRBD1. Losses at the gene ends were 3 bases for V and 4 bases for J; bases not matched to a gene: 8. The CDR3 has 15 amino acids. CDR3 loop: CASSFLATGGYEQYF. The CDR3 bases are TGTGCCAGCAGTTTCCTCGCTACAGGGGGGTACGAGCAGTACTTC.

This clonotype occurred many times. This may arise from a read error, as a much more abundant clone is one base away. This chain connects TRBV6-2 or TRBV6-3 to TRBJ2-7; the D is unclear. The length of the CDR3 is 11 residues. Trimming pared 2 bases from V and 5 bases from J, leaving 4 bases between. The germline gives CDR1 MNHEY, CDR2 SVGEGT. As DNA, the CDR3 is TGTGCCAGCAGTTACGGGGACGAGCAGTACTTC. Protein: CASSYGDEQYF.

The genes are TRBV3-1 and TRBJ2-7; 8 bases align to TRBD2. V trimming: 2 bases; J trimming: 3 bases; junction bases outside the gene matches: 3. The CDR3 sequence is 14 residues long. The germline CDR1 and CDR2 sequences are LGHDT and YNNKEL (reference sequence). The CDR3 loop reads CASSQLAGLYEQYF. The CDR3 DNA is TGTGCCAGCAGCCAACTAGCGGGCCTCTACGAGCAGTACTTC.

The chain carries TRBV20-1 and TRBJ2-5; 9 nucleotides align to TRBD2. Germline V lookup: CDR1 DFQATT, CDR2 SNEGSKA (reference sequence). Trimming at V came to 3 bases and at J to 7 bases, leaving 6 bases not matched to a gene. The CDR3 sequence is 13 residues long. CDR3 coding DNA: TGCAGTGCTAGTGGTAGCGGGAGTGGGACCCAGTACTTC. Its protein is CSASGSGSGTQYF.

This clonotype was counted ten times or more. This sequence joins TRBV6-5 and TRBJ1-1; the D gene is possibly TRBD1 (6 bases). Germline-derived CDR1 and CDR2 are MNHEY and SVGAGI. CDR3 length: 14 residues. V shed 7 bases and J shed 1 base, with 13 bases lying between them. The CDR3 loop is CASTPIRGNTEAFF. The CDR3 DNA follows: TGTGCCAGCACCCCCATCAGGGGGAACACTGAAGCTTTCTTT.

V usage is TRBV4-3 and J usage is TRBJ1-5, with TRBD1 as a possible D gene (6 bases). There are 15 residues in the CDR3. The germline V and J ends were trimmed by 0 bases and 6 bases, with 12 bases remaining between them. CDR1 is LGHNA and CDR2 is YSLEER in the germline V gene. The CDR3 DNA reads TGCGCCAGCAGCCAAGATCGAGGGGGTTCTCAGCCCCAGCATTTT. Its protein is CASSQDRGGSQPQHF.

There are many counts of this clonotype. The gene calls are TRBV6-1 and TRBJ2-7, with 10 bases fitting TRBD2. Germline CDR1 MNHNS, CDR2 SASEGT. V trimming: 1 base; J trimming: 0 bases; junction bases outside the gene matches: 0. This CDR3 spans 15 amino acids. The CDR3 is CASSEGTSGSYEQYF. For the CDR3, the DNA is TGTGCCAGCAGTGAAGGGACTAGCGGCTCCTACGAGCAGTACTTC.

This clonotype was recorded at least ten times. The V call is TRBV4-1, the J call TRBJ1-5, with D hard to call. V lost 4 bases, J lost 4 bases, and 17 bases lay in between. This CDR3 has 16 residues. Germline V gene data show CDR1 as MGHRA and CDR2 as YSYEKL. The CDR3 sequence: CASSRDPAELNQPQHF. The CDR3 coding sequence is TGCGCCAGCAGCCGAGACCCGGCAGAACTAAATCAGCCCCAGCATTTT.

The J gene is TRBJ1-1, the V gene TRBV27; D unclear. The CDR3 consists of 14 residues. Germline-derived CDR1 and CDR2 are MNHEY and SMNVEV (reference sequence). V was trimmed by 3 bases and J by 7 bases, leaving 15 bases between them. The CDR3, as DNA: TGTGCCAGCAGTTTCGGTCGTGGGGAGTATGAAGCTTTCTTT. Its protein is CASSFGRGEYEAFF.

This clonotype was seen ten or more times. This chain connects TRBV12-5 to TRBJ1-1; D remains unclear. CDR3 length equals 15 residues. Germline V gives CDR1 LGHNT, CDR2 FRNRAP. V was cut by 3 bases and J by 0 bases, with 11 bases left in between. CDR3 region: CASGFFGTMNTEAFF. The CDR3 nucleotides read TGTGCTAGTGGTTTCTTTGGTACGATGAACACTGAAGCTTTCTTT.

The table lists this clonotype with many counts. V and J are TRBV5-1 and TRBJ1-3, with D tentatively TRBD1 (6 bases). V was trimmed by 0 bases and J by 4 bases, leaving 14 bases between them. Looked up from germline, CDR1 is SGHRS and CDR2 is YFSETQ. CDR3 size: 16 residues. The CDR3 DNA reads as TGCGCCAGCAGCTTGGACGCCCCAGGGGAAGGAAACACCATATATTTT. Translated, it gives CASSLDAPGEGNTIYF.